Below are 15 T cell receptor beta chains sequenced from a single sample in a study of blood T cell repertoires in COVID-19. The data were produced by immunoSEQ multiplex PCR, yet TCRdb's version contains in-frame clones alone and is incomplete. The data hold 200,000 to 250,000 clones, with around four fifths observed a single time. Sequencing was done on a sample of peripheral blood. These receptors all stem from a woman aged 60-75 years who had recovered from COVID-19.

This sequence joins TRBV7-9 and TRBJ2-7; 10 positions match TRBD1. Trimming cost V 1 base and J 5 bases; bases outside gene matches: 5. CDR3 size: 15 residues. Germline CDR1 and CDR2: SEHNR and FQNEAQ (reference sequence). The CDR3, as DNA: TGTGCCAGCAGCTTAGGACAGGGGGCGTCGAACGAGCAGTACTTC. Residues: CASSLGQGASNEQYF.

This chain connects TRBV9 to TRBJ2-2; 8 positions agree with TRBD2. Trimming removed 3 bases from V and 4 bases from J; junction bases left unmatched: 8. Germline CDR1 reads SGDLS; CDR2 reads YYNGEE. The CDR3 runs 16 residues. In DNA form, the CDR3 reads TGTGCCAGCAGCGAAGGGCCGGGGGGGCCCACCGGGGAGCTGTTTTTT. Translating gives CASSEGPGGPTGELFF.

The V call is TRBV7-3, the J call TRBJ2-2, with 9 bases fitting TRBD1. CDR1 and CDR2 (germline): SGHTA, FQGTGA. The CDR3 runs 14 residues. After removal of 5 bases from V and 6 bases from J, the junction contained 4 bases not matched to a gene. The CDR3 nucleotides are TGTGCCAGCAGCCTGGGGACAGGGCCCGGGGAGCTGTTTTTT. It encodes CASSLGTGPGELFF.

The CDR3 bases are TGTGCCAGCAGTCCCACTAGGATAAACACCATATATTTT. This gives the protein CASSPTRINTIYF. The chain recombines TRBV12-3 or TRBV12-4 with TRBJ1-3; no firm D call. This CDR3 region has 13 residues. The V and J ends lost 5 bases and 6 bases respectively, with 11 bases between them.

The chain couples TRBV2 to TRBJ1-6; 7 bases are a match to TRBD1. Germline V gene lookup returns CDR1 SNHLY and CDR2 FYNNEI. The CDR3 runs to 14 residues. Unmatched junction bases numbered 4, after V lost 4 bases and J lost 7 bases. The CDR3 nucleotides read TGTGCCAGCAGTGGGACAGGCGAGAATTCACCCCTCCACTTT. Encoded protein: CASSGTGENSPLHF.

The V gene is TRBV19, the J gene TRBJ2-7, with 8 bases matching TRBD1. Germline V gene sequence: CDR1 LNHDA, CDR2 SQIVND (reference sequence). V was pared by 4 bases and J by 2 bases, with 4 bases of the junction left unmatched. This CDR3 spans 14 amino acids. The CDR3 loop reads CASSSGQGAYEQYF. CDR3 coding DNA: TGTGCCAGTAGTAGCGGACAGGGAGCCTACGAGCAGTACTTC.

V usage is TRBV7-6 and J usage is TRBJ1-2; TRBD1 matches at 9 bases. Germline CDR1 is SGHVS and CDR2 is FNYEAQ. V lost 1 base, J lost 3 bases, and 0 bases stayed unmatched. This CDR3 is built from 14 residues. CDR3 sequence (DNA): TGTGCCAGCAGCTTAGGGACAGGGGACTATGGCTACACCTTC. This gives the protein CASSLGTGDYGYTF.

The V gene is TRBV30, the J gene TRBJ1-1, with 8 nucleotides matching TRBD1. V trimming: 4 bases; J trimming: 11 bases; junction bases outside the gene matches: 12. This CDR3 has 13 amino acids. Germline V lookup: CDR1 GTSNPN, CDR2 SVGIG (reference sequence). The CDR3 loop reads CAWNAPGGTRAFF. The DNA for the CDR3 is TGTGCCTGGAACGCACCAGGGGGCACGCGGGCTTTCTTT.

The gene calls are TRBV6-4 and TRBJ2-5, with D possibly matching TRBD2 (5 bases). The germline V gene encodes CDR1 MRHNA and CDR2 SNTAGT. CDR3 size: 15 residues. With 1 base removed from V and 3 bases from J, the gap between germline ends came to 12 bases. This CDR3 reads CASSDFEGWEETQYF. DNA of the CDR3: TGTGCCAGCAGTGACTTTGAGGGATGGGAAGAGACCCAGTACTTC.

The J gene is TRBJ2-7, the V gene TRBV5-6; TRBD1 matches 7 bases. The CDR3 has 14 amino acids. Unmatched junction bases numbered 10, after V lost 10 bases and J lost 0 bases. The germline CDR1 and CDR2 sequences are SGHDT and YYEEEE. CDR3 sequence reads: CAGPTGTDSYEQYF. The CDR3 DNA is TGTGCCGGACCAACCGGGACAGACTCCTACGAGCAGTACTTC.

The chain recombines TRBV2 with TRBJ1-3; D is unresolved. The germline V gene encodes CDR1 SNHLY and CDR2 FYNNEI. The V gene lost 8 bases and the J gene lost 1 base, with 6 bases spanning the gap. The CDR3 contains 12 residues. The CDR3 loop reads CASRGSGNTIYF. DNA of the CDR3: TGTGCCAGCCGGGGTTCTGGAAACACCATATATTTT.

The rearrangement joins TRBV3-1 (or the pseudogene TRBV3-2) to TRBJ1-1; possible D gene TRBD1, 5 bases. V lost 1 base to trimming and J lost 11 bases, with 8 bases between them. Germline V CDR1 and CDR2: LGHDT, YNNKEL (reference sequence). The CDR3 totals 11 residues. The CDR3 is CASSQGGVAFF. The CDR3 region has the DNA TGTGCCAGCAGCCAAGGGGGGGTGGCTTTCTTT.

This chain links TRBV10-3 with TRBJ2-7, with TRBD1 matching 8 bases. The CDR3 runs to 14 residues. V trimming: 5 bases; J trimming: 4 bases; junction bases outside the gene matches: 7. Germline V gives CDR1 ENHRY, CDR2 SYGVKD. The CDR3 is CAISLTGEVYEQYF. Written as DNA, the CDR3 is TGTGCCATCAGTCTGACAGGGGAGGTGTACGAGCAGTACTTC.

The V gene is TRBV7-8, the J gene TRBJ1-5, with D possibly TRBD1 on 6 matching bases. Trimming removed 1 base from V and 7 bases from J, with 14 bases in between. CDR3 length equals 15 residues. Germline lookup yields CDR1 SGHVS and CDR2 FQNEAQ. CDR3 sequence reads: CASSLGGVRGQPQHF. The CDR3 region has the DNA TGTGCCAGCAGCTTAGGGGGCGTCAGGGGCCAGCCCCAGCATTTT.

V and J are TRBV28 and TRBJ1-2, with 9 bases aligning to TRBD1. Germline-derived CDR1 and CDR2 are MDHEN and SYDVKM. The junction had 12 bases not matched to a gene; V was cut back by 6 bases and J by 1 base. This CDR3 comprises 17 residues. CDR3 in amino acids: CASRRRTGARINYGYTF. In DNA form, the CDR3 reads TGTGCCAGCAGGCGTCGGACAGGGGCCCGCATTAACTATGGCTACACCTTC.